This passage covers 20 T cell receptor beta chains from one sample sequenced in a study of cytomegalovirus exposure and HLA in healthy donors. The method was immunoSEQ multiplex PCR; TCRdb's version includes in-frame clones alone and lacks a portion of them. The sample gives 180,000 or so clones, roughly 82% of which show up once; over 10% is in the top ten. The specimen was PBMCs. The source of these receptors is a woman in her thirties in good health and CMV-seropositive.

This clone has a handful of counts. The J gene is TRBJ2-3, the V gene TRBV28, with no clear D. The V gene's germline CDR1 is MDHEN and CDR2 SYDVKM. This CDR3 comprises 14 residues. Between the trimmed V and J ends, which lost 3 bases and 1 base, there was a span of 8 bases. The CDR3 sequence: CASSFVLGTDTQYF. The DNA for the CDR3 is TGTGCCAGCAGTTTTGTGCTAGGCACAGATACGCAGTATTTT.

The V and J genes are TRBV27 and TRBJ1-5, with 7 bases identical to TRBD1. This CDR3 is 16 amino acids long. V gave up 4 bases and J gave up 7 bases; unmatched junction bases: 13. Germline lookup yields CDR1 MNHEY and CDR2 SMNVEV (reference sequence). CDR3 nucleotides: TGTGCCAGCAGTTCCCAATCGACAGGGCGGCGGCAGCCCCAGCATTTT. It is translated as CASSSQSTGRRQPQHF.

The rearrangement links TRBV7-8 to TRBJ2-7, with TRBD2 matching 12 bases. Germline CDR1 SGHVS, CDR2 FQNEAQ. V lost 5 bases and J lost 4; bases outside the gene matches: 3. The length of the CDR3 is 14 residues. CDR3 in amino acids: CASSRTSGMYEQYF. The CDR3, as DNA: TGTGCCAGCAGCAGGACTAGCGGGATGTACGAGCAGTACTTC.

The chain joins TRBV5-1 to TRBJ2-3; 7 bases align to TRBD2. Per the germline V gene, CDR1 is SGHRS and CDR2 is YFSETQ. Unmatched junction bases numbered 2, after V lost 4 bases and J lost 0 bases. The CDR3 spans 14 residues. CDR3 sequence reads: CASSRSGSTDTQYF. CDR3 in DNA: TGCGCCAGCAGCCGTAGCGGGAGCACAGATACGCAGTATTTT.

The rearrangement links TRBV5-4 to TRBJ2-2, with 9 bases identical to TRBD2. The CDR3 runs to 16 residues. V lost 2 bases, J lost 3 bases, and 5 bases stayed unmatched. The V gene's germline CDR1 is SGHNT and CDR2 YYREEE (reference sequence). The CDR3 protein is CASSLAGGRYTGELFF. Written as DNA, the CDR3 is TGTGCCAGCAGCTTAGCGGGAGGAAGATACACCGGGGAGCTGTTTTTT.

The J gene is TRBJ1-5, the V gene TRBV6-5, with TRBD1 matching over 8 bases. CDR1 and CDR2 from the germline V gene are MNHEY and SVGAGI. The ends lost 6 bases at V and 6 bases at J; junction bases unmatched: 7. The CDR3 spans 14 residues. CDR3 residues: CASSPDRGFQPQHF. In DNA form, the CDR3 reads TGTGCCAGCAGCCCCGACAGGGGTTTTCAGCCCCAGCATTTT.

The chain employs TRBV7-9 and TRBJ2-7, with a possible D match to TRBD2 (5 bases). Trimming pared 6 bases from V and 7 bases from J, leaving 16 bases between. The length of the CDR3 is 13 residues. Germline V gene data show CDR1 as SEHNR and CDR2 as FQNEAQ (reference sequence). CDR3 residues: CASRRDGVGEQYF. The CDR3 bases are TGTGCCAGCAGGCGAGACGGGGTAGGGGAGCAGTACTTC.

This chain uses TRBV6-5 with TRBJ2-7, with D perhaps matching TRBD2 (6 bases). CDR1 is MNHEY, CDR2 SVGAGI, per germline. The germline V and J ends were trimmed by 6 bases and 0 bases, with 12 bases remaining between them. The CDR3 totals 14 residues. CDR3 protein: CASSPLDYSYEQYF. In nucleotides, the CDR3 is TGTGCCAGCAGCCCCCTGGACTACTCCTACGAGCAGTACTTC.

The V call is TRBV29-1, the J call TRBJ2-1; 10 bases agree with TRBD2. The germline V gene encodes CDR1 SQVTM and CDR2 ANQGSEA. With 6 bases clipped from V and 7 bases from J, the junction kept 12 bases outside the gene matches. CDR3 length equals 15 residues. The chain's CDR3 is CSVLRTSGSWNEQFF. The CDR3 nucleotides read TGCAGCGTGCTACGGACTAGCGGTTCCTGGAATGAGCAGTTCTTC.

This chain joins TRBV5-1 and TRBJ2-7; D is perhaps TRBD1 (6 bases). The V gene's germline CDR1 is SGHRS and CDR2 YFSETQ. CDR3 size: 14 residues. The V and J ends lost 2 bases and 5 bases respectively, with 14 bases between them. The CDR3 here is CASSFSGDLHEQYF. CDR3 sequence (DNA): TGCGCCAGCAGCTTTTCAGGGGATCTCCACGAGCAGTACTTC.

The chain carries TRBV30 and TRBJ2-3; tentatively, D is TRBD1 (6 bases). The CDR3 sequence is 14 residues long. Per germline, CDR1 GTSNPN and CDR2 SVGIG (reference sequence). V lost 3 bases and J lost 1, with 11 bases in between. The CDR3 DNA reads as TGTGCCTGGAGCAGGGGTATGGGCACAGATACGCAGTATTTT. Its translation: CAWSRGMGTDTQYF.

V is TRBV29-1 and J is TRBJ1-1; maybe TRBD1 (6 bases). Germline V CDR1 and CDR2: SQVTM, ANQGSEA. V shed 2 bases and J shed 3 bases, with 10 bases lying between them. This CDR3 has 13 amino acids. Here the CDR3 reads CSVEPNRDTEAFF. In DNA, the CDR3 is TGCAGCGTTGAACCGAACAGGGACACTGAAGCTTTCTTT.

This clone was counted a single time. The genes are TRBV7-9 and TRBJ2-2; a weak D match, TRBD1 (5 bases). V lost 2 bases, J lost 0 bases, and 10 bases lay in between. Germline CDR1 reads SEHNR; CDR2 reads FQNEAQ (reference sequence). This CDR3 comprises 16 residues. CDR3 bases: TGTGCCAGCAGCTTATCGACAGCTACGAACACCGGGGAGCTGTTTTTT. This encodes CASSLSTATNTGELFF.

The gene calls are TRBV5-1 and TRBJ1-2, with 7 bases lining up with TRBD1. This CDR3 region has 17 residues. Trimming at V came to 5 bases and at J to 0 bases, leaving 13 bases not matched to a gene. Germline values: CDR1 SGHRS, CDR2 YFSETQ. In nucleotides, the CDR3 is TGCGCCAGCAGTGGCGGATCGACAGGGCCGACTAACTATGGCTACACCTTC. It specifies CASSGGSTGPTNYGYTF.

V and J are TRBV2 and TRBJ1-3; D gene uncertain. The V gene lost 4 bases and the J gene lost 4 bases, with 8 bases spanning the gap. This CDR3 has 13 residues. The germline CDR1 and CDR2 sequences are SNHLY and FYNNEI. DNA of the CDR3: TGTGCCAGCAGTGCCCCGGGGGGAAACACCATATATTTT. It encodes CASSAPGGNTIYF.

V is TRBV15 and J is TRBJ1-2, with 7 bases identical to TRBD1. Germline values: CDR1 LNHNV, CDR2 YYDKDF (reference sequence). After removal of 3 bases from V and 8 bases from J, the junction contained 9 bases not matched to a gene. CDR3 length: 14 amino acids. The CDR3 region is CATSREIQGDGYTF. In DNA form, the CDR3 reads TGTGCCACCAGCAGGGAAATCCAGGGGGACGGCTACACCTTC.

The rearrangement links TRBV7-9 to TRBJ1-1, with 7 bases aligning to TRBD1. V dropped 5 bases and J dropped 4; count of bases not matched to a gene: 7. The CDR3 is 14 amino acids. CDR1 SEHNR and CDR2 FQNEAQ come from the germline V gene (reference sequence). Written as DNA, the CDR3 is TGTGCCAGCAGCCAGACAGGGATAGTCACTGAAGCTTTCTTT. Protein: CASSQTGIVTEAFF. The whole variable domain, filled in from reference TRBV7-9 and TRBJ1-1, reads DTGVSQNPRHKITKRGQNVTFRCDPISEHNRLYWYRQTLGQGPEFLTYFQNEAQLEKSRLLSDRFSAERPKGSFSTLEIQRTEQGDSAMYLCASSQTGIVTEAFFGQGTRLTVV.

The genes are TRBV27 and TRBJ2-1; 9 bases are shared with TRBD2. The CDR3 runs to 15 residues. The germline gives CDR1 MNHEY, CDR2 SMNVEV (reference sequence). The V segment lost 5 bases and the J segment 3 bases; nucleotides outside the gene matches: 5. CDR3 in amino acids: CASSQLAGLYNEQFF. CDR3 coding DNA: TGTGCCAGCAGTCAACTAGCGGGTCTCTACAATGAGCAGTTCTTC.

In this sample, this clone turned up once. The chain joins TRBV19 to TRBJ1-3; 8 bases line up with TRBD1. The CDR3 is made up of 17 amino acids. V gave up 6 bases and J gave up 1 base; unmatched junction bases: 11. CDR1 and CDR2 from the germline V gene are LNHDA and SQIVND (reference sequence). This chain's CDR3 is CASSRQGRTSSGNTIYF. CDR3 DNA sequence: TGTGCCAGTAGCAGACAGGGGAGGACGTCGTCTGGAAACACCATATATTTT. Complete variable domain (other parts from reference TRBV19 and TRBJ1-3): DGGITQSPKYLFRKEGQNVTLSCEQNLNHDAMYWYRQDPGQGLRLIYYSQIVNDFQKGDIAEGYSVSREKKESFPLTVTSAQKNPTAFYLCASSRQGRTSSGNTIYFGEGSWLTVV.

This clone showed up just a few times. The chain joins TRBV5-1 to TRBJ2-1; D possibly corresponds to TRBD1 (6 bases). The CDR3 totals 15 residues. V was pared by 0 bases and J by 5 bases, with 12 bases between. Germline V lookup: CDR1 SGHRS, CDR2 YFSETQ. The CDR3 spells CASSLVWGPNNEQFF. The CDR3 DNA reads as TGCGCCAGCAGCTTGGTATGGGGGCCGAACAATGAGCAGTTCTTC. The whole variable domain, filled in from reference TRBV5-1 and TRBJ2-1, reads KAGVTQTPRYLIKTRGQQVTLSCSPISGHRSVSWYQQTPGQGLQFLFEYFSETQRNKGNFPGRFSGRQFSNSRSEMNVSTLELGDSALYLCASSLVWGPNNEQFFGPGTRLTVL.